This is a list of T cell receptor beta chains from one sample in a study. Via MiXCR, TCRdb re-called the 5' RACE reads, giving one row per CDR3 protein. The data hold approximately 47,000 distinct CDR3 sequences, with roughly 28% observed a single time. The sequencing input was naive CD4+ T cells sorted from blood. The receptors here all came from a female donor with breast cancer. CDR3s include the opening cysteine and the closing phenylalanine or tryptophan. D genes are given only for firm matches. Where a row states a size, it is once, few, many or the class of an expanded clone; other rows omit it.

v_call,j_call,clone_size,d_call,cdr3_nt,cdr3_aa
TRBV6-2/TRBV6-3,TRBJ2-3,.,.,TGTGCCAGCAGTTACGATGCGGAGTTAAGGGGAGATACGCAGTATTTT,CASSYDAELRGDTQYF
TRBV6-2/TRBV6-3,TRBJ2-7,.,.,TGTGCCAGCAGTTACCGGGACACCTACGAGCAGTACTTC,CASSYRDTYEQYF
TRBV20-1,TRBJ1-6,.,.,TGCAGTGCTAGAGAACAAAGGGCAAATTCACCCCACCACTTT,CSAREQRANSPHHF
TRBV6-4,TRBJ2-1,.,.,TGTGCCAGCAGTGACACGAGAGGGCCGAGGAGTGAGCCGTTCTTC,CASSDTRGPRSEPFF
TRBV28,TRBJ1-2,few,.,TGTGCCAGCAGGCAGACAGTTGCCTATGGCTACACCTTC,CASRQTVAYGYTF
TRBV5-1,TRBJ1-2,.,TRBD1,TGCGCCAGCAGCTCAGGGGGCTTCGATGGCTACACCTTC,CASSSGGFDGYTF
TRBV12-3/TRBV12-4,TRBJ1-5,.,TRBD1,TGTGCCAGCAGTTTAGTTAAGGGGACAGGGGGCATCTTGGAGCCCCAGCATTTT,CASSLVKGTGGILEPQHF
TRBV7-9,TRBJ1-6,many,TRBD1,TGTGCCGTCAAGGGGGCAGGGGATAGAAATTCACCCCTCCACTTT,CAVKGAGDRNSPLHF
TRBV7-9,TRBJ1-4,.,TRBD1,TGTGCCAGCCGCGGACAGGACAAGGAAAAACTGTTTTTT,CASRGQDKEKLFF
TRBV20-1,TRBJ2-1,.,.,TGCAGTGCTGAGGGGGGGAGGGGAGGCAATGAGCAGTTCTTC,CSAEGGRGGNEQFF
TRBV28,TRBJ2-7,.,.,TGTGCCAGCAGTCCCTATTTGCTCTACGAGCAGTACTTC,CASSPYLLYEQYF
TRBV20-1,TRBJ2-7,many,.,TGCAGTGCTAGACGAGGGATAGGCCCCTTGGAGCAGTACTTC,CSARRGIGPLEQYF
TRBV6-2/TRBV6-3,TRBJ1-5,.,TRBD1,TGTGCCAGCAGACACAGGACAGGTGGCAGTCAGCCCCAGCATTTT,CASRHRTGGSQPQHF
TRBV2,TRBJ1-6,.,.,TGTGCCAGCAGTGAAATAGAGGGGTATAATTCACCCCTCCACTTT,CASSEIEGYNSPLHF
TRBV29-1,TRBJ2-3,.,.,TGCAGCCAGGGATCGGGAGATACGCAGTATTTT,CSQGSGDTQYF
TRBV7-3,TRBJ2-2,.,TRBD2,TGTGCCAGCAGCTTAATGTCTGGGAGGGCCGGGGAGCTGTTTTTT,CASSLMSGRAGELFF
TRBV7-3,TRBJ2-2,.,.,TGTGCCAGCAGCTCAGGACGAGCTAACACCGGGGAGCTGTTTTTT,CASSSGRANTGELFF
TRBV20-1,TRBJ2-5,.,.,TGCAGTGCCGCCGGAGGAGGGAGGTCGGAGACCCAGTACTTC,CSAAGGGRSETQYF
TRBV28,TRBJ2-1,.,.,TGTGCCAGCAGAAGGGGACGGGAGAGGGAGCAGTTCTTC,CASRRGREREQFF
TRBV6-1,TRBJ1-2,few,.,TGTGCCAGCACCCCCAGGACGAGTGGCTACACCTTC,CASTPRTSGYTF
TRBV7-9,TRBJ1-1,.,TRBD1,TGTGCCAGCAGCCCGGGACAGGGTATCCCTGAAGCTTTCTTT,CASSPGQGIPEAFF
TRBV5-1,TRBJ2-7,many,.,TGCGCCAGCAGCTTGGAGGGTGCAACCTACGAGCAGTACTTC,CASSLEGATYEQYF
TRBV28,TRBJ2-7,few,.,TGTGCCAGCAGTCCATCGGGGGTCCCCGTCTCCTACGAGCAGTACTTC,CASSPSGVPVSYEQYF
TRBV7-9,TRBJ1-5,.,TRBD1,TGTGCCAGCAGCCCGGGACAGGGCCCCAATCAGCCCCAGCATTTT,CASSPGQGPNQPQHF
TRBV24-1,TRBJ2-7,.,.,TGTGCCACCAGTGATTCGTACAGCTACGAGCAGTACTTC,CATSDSYSYEQYF
TRBV12-3/TRBV12-4,TRBJ2-1,few,.,TGTGCCAGCAGTTTGCGTAGCGCAGTCTACAATGAGCAGTTCTTC,CASSLRSAVYNEQFF
TRBV7-2,TRBJ1-1,few,.,TGTGCCAGCAGCTTAGGGGGTTGGCGAACTGAAGCTTTCTTT,CASSLGGWRTEAFF
TRBV9,TRBJ1-2,many,.,TGTGCCAGCAGCCCTCGAGGGGACACCCTACATGGCTACACCTTC,CASSPRGDTLHGYTF
TRBV5-1,TRBJ1-1,few,.,TGCGCCAGCAGCTTGGATTTGGTGTCGGGCGGAGAGACCACTGAAGCTTTCTTT,CASSLDLVSGGETTEAFF
TRBV10-3,TRBJ1-3,.,.,TGTGCCATCAGTGGGGGGACGGCAAACACCATATATTTT,CAISGGTANTIYF
TRBV7-9,TRBJ2-6,few,.,TGTGCCAGCAGCGACACCTTCTCTGGGGCCAACGTCCTGACTTTC,CASSDTFSGANVLTF
TRBV6-1,TRBJ1-1,many,.,TGTGCCAGCACCCTACCGGGGCTGAACACTGAAGCTTTCTTT,CASTLPGLNTEAFF
TRBV9,TRBJ1-1,few,.,TGTGCCAGCAGCCCCTTTCGGGGTGAAGCTTTCTTT,CASSPFRGEAFF
TRBV6-5,TRBJ1-2,.,TRBD1,TGTGCCAGCGGTAACCGGGACAGAATAACTAACTATGGCTACACCTTC,CASGNRDRITNYGYTF
TRBV29-1,TRBJ2-7,.,TRBD2,TGCAGCGTTCCCCACCCGACTAGCGGGAGTCTCGACGAGCAGTACTTC,CSVPHPTSGSLDEQYF
TRBV6-6,TRBJ1-1,.,TRBD1,TGTGCCAGCAGTTACCCAGGGGGCGTAGACACTGAAGCTTTCTTT,CASSYPGGVDTEAFF
TRBV20-1,TRBJ1-1,.,.,TGCAGTGCTAGAGATCGGGTAAGGGGCTACACTGAAGCTTTCTTT,CSARDRVRGYTEAFF
TRBV4-2,TRBJ2-1,.,.,TGTGCCAGCAGCGGCGGGGGCACCTACAATGAGCAGTTCTTC,CASSGGGTYNEQFF
TRBV6-1,TRBJ1-2,.,.,TGTGCCAGCAGTGAAAGGCCAGGAGCGGTTGGCTACACCTTC,CASSERPGAVGYTF
TRBV28,TRBJ1-4,few,TRBD1,TGTGCCAGCAGAAGGGACAGGGTTAACGAAAAACTGTTTTTT,CASRRDRVNEKLFF
TRBV7-8,TRBJ2-7,.,.,TGTGCCAGCAGCTTAGCCCCGAGCTGGGCAGGCGAGCAGTACTTC,CASSLAPSWAGEQYF
TRBV20-1,TRBJ1-2,few,TRBD1,TGCAGTGCTAGGGGGACAGGGGATGGCTACACCTTC,CSARGTGDGYTF
TRBV20-1,TRBJ2-7,.,TRBD1,TGCAGTGCTGGTGGGACAGGGATCGATGGCGAGCAGTACTTC,CSAGGTGIDGEQYF
TRBV12-3/TRBV12-4,TRBJ2-3,.,.,TGTGCCAGCAGTCCTATTCAGGGCACAGATACGCAGTATTTT,CASSPIQGTDTQYF
TRBV5-1,TRBJ2-3,.,.,TGCGCCAGCAGTGGGGGAGGTCCAGATACGCAGTATTTT,CASSGGGPDTQYF